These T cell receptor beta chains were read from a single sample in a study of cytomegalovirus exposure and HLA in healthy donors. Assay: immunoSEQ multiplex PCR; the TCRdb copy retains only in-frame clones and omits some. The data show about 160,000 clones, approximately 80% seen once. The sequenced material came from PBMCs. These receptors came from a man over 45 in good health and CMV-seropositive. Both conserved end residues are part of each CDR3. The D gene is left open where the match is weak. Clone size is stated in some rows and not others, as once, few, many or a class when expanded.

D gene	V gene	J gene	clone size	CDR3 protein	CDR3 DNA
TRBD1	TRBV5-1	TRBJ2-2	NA	CASSPGQEDTGELFF	TGCGCCAGCAGCCCTGGACAGGAGGACACCGGGGAGCTGTTTTTT
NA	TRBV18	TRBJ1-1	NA	CASSQTRNTEAFF	TGTGCCAGCTCACAAACACGGAACACTGAAGCTTTCTTT
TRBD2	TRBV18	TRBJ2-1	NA	CASSPRGGRNNEQFF	TGTGCCAGCTCACCCCGAGGCGGGAGGAACAATGAGCAGTTCTTC
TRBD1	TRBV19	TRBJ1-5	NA	CASRAEAGGFQPQHF	TGTGCCAGTAGAGCCGAGGCAGGGGGATTTCAGCCCCAGCATTTT
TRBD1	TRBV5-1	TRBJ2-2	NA	CASSLVAGGFGGELFF	TGCGCCAGCAGCTTGGTGGCAGGGGGCTTTGGCGGGGAGCTGTTTTTT
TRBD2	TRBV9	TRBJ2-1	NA	CASSTSLLAGVNEQFF	TGTGCCAGCAGCACTTCCTTACTAGCGGGAGTCAATGAGCAGTTCTTC
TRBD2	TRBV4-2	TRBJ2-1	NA	CASSLITSADGEQFF	TGTGCCAGCAGCCTTATAACTAGCGCGGATGGTGAGCAGTTCTTC
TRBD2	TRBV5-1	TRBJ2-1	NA	CASSLTSGGYHEQFF	TGCGCCAGCAGCTTGACTAGCGGGGGGTACCATGAGCAGTTCTTC
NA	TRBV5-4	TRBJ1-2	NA	CASSFNRAGYGYTF	TGTGCCAGCAGCTTTAACAGGGCGGGCTATGGCTACACCTTC
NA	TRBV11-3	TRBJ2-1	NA	CASSPRRGGHNEQFF	TGTGCCAGCAGCCCAAGAAGGGGGGGTCACAATGAGCAGTTCTTC
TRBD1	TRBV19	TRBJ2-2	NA	CASSIRGQARPTGELFF	TGTGCCAGTAGTATACGGGGACAGGCCAGGCCAACCGGGGAGCTGTTTTTT
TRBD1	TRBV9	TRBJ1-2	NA	CASSAGQGPGYTF	TGTGCCAGCAGCGCTGGACAGGGGCCGGGCTACACCTTC
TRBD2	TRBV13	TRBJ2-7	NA	CASSAGTSGTEQYF	TGTGCCAGCAGCGCCGGGACTAGCGGGACCGAGCAGTACTTC
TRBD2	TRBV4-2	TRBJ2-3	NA	CASSQDRLAGSSTDTQYF	TGTGCCAGCAGCCAAGATCGGCTAGCGGGCTCTAGCACAGATACGCAGTATTTT
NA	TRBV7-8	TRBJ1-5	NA	CASSLEGATNQPQHF	TGTGCCAGCAGCTTAGAAGGGGCCACAAATCAGCCCCAGCATTTT
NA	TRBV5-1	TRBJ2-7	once	CASSLRGGLSYEQYF	TGCGCCAGCAGCTTGAGGGGGGGTCTTTCCTACGAGCAGTACTTC
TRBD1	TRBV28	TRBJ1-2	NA	CASRAGTGGYYGYTF	TGTGCCAGCAGGGCCGGGACAGGGGGTTACTATGGCTACACCTTC
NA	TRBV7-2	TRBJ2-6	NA	CASSLDTSGANVLTF	TGTGCCAGCAGCCTCGACACCTCTGGGGCCAACGTCCTGACTTTC
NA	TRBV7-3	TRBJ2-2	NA	CASSIQGSGELFF	TGTGCCAGCAGCATACAGGGATCCGGGGAGCTGTTTTTT
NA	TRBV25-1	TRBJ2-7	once	CASADPGRNEQYF	TGTGCCAGCGCGGACCCCGGGAGAAACGAGCAGTACTTC
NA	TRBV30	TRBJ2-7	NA	CAWSLGDYLPYEQYF	TGTGCCTGGAGCCTTGGTGACTACCTTCCCTACGAGCAGTACTTC
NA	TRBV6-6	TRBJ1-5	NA	CASSGSQIGQPQHF	TGTGCCAGCTCGGGGAGCCAGATAGGACAGCCCCAGCATTTT
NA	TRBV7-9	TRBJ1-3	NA	CASSQVVMYGNTIYF	TGTGCCAGCAGCCAGGTTGTCATGTACGGAAACACCATATATTTT